Listed below are T cell receptor beta chains from one sample, sequenced in a study of blood T cells in healthy people across ages. TCRdb independently ran MiXCR on the 5' RACE reads; one entry per CDR3 protein. The repertoire includes more than 700,000 distinct CDR3 sequences, 35% to 60% of them detected once, and about a sixth sits in the top ten. The sample comprised blood. These receptors all come from a man older than 75 in good health. Both conserved end residues are part of each CDR3. D genes are given only for firm matches. Size tells how often a clone was seen (once, few, many) or the class of an expanded clone, and some rows leave it out.

CASSPAGAYNEQYF | TGTGCCAGCAGCCCAGCGGGAGCCTACAATGAGCAGTACTTC | TRBV7-3 | - | TRBJ2-7 | TRBD2
CAGSQTGNEQFF | TGCGCCGGCAGCCAGACAGGGAATGAGCAGTTCTTC | TRBV4-3 | - | TRBJ2-1 | TRBD1
CSARDHGGSWNEQFF | TGCAGTGCTAGAGATCACGGCGGGAGCTGGAATGAGCAGTTCTTC | TRBV20-1 | - | TRBJ2-1 | TRBD2
CSARGQGNQPQHF | TGCAGTGCTAGGGGACAGGGGAATCAGCCCCAGCATTTT | TRBV20-1 | - | TRBJ1-5 | TRBD1
CASGTESNQPQHF | TGTGCCAGCGGGACAGAGAGCAATCAGCCCCAGCATTTT | TRBV2 | - | TRBJ1-5 | TRBD1
CSAGGLAAKGGEQYF | TGCAGTGCTGGGGGACTAGCTGCTAAGGGTGGTGAGCAGTACTTC | TRBV20-1 | - | TRBJ2-7 | TRBD2
CASSPMGREITEAFF | TGTGCCAGCAGCCCGATGGGGAGGGAGATAACTGAAGCTTTCTTT | TRBV16 | - | TRBJ1-1 | -
CASSLVTQETQYF | TGCGCCAGCAGCTTGGTGACACAAGAGACCCAGTACTTC | TRBV7-2 | few | TRBJ2-5 | -
CASSSRGQDEQYF | TGTGCCAGCAGCTCCCGAGGACAGGACGAGCAGTACTTC | TRBV7-9 | - | TRBJ2-7 | TRBD1
CSARMPGQGVTDTQYF | TGCAGTGCTAGAATGCCGGGACAGGGAGTCACAGATACGCAGTATTTT | TRBV20-1 | - | TRBJ2-3 | TRBD1
CASSQDSGGRDTQYF | TGTGCCAGCAGCCAAGATAGCGGGGGAAGAGATACGCAGTATTTT | TRBV4-2 | - | TRBJ2-3 | TRBD2
CTSSLSGVSTDTQYF | TGCACCAGCAGCCTTAGCGGAGTTAGCACAGATACGCAGTATTTT | TRBV5-1 | once | TRBJ2-3 | -
CSARDHLSGAYNEQYF | TGCAGTGCTAGAGATCACCTGAGCGGCGCCTACAATGAGCAGTACTTC | TRBV20-1 | - | TRBJ2-7 | -
CASSYLGPNSYEQYF | TGTGCCAGCAGTTACCTGGGACCAAACAGCTACGAGCAGTACTTC | TRBV6-7 | - | TRBJ2-7 | -
CASSQGTSGIESEQYF | TGTGCCAGCAGCCAGGGGACTAGCGGGATTGAAAGTGAGCAGTACTTC | TRBV4-2 | few | TRBJ2-7 | TRBD2
CASSVGAEGEQYF | TGTGCCAGCAGCGTAGGGGCGGAAGGCGAGCAGTACTTC | TRBV9 | - | TRBJ2-7 | -
CASSPAPSGTGKDTQYF | TGTGCCAGCAGCCCGGCCCCTAGCGGGACGGGGAAGGATACGCAGTATTTT | TRBV7-3 | - | TRBJ2-3 | TRBD2
CSVGQGDREQYF | TGCAGCGTGGGACAGGGTGATCGGGAGCAGTACTTC | TRBV29-1 | - | TRBJ2-7 | TRBD1
CSVGWTPSSYEQYF | TGCAGCGTTGGTTGGACTCCAAGCTCCTACGAGCAGTACTTC | TRBV29-1 | - | TRBJ2-7 | -
CASSREYYEQYF | TGTGCCAGCAGCCGGGAGTACTACGAGCAGTACTTC | TRBV7-3 | - | TRBJ2-7 | -
CASSSHIQETQYF | TGTGCCAGCAGCTCGCACATCCAAGAGACCCAGTACTTC | TRBV7-3 | - | TRBJ2-5 | -
CSVMGDDYEQYF | TGCAGTGTAATGGGGGACGACTACGAGCAGTACTTC | TRBV20-1 | - | TRBJ2-7 | -
CASRLRDRDYEQYF | TGCGCCAGCAGACTTCGGGACAGGGATTACGAGCAGTACTTC | TRBV5-1 | - | TRBJ2-7 | TRBD1
CASSQAPAGYTF | TGCGCCAGCAGCCAAGCCCCCGCTGGCTACACCTTC | TRBV4-1 | - | TRBJ1-2 | -
CASTLGTVNTEAFF | TGTGCCAGCACCCTAGGGACGGTTAACACTGAAGCTTTCTTT | TRBV12-3/TRBV12-4 | once | TRBJ1-1 | -
CASSTKLDPAKADTQYF | TGTGCCAGCAGTACCAAACTAGACCCAGCGAAGGCAGATACGCAGTATTTT | TRBV12-3/TRBV12-4 | - | TRBJ2-3 | -
CASSLLSGGNLMHEQFF | TGTGCCAGCAGCTTATTATCGGGGGGAAACCTTATGCATGAGCAGTTCTTC | TRBV7-2 | - | TRBJ2-1 | TRBD2
CATSRVGGGTLKNIQYF | TGTGCCACCAGCAGAGTGGGCGGGGGGACATTAAAAAACATTCAGTACTTC | TRBV15 | - | TRBJ2-4 | TRBD2
CASSYAQGYYGYTF | TGTGCCAGCAGTTACGCCCAGGGATACTATGGCTACACCTTC | TRBV6-2/TRBV6-3 | - | TRBJ1-2 | -
CASSSYGGSYRGSYEQYF | TGTGCCAGCAGCTCCTATGGCGGGAGTTACAGGGGCTCCTACGAGCAGTACTTC | TRBV7-2 | - | TRBJ2-7 | -
CASSYWQGRETQYF | TGTGCCAGCAGTTACTGGCAGGGCCGAGAGACCCAGTACTTC | TRBV6-5 | - | TRBJ2-5 | -
CASSRTGTSGTGETQYF | TGTGCCAGCAGCCGAACCGGGACTAGCGGGACTGGGGAGACCCAGTACTTC | TRBV7-9 | - | TRBJ2-5 | TRBD2
CASSEVGDRALRNEQFF | TGTGCCAGCAGTGAAGTCGGGGACAGGGCACTTCGCAATGAGCAGTTCTTC | TRBV6-1 | - | TRBJ2-1 | TRBD1
CATHTRTSSTPDYEQYF | TGTGCCACCCACACCCGGACTAGCAGTACACCAGACTACGAGCAGTACTTC | TRBV24-1 | - | TRBJ2-7 | TRBD2
CASSDGTKQYF | TGTGCCAGCAGTGATGGGACTAAGCAGTACTTC | TRBV25-1 | - | TRBJ2-5 | TRBD2
CASSPRLAGVGTGELFF | TGTGCCAGCAGTCCCCGGCTAGCGGGAGTCGGCACCGGGGAGCTGTTTTTT | TRBV27 | - | TRBJ2-2 | TRBD2
CASSLPISDRGRDTQYF | TGTGCCAGCAGCTTACCAATATCGGACAGGGGGCGAGATACGCAGTATTTT | TRBV7-8 | - | TRBJ2-3 | TRBD1
CASSQDASGRAGTGELFF | TGCGCCAGCAGCCAAGATGCTAGCGGGAGGGCGGGTACCGGGGAGCTGTTTTTT | TRBV4-3 | - | TRBJ2-2 | TRBD2
CSVGDSNYGYTF | TGCAGCGTTGGCGACAGCAACTATGGCTACACCTTC | TRBV29-1 | few | TRBJ1-2 | -
CASSLVMGNSGNTIYF | TGTGCCAGCAGCTTAGTGATGGGGAACTCTGGAAACACCATATATTTT | TRBV7-6 | - | TRBJ1-3 | -
CASSQDAFVAATDREVTFF | TGCGCCAGCAGCCAAGATGCCTTCGTGGCCGCGACGGACAGGGAAGTAACGTTCTTC | TRBV4-3 | - | TRBJ2-1 | TRBD1
CASSQDSFRIEGYTF | TGCGCCAGCAGCCAAGATAGCTTCAGGATCGAAGGCTACACCTTC | TRBV4-3 | once | TRBJ1-2 | -
CASSTTGEEQYF | TGTGCCAGTAGTACGACAGGGGAGGAGCAGTACTTC | TRBV19 | few | TRBJ2-7 | TRBD1
CVTNRGADDGYTF | TGTGTAACCAATCGGGGGGCGGATGATGGCTACACCTTC | TRBV30 | - | TRBJ1-2 | -
CAISDPAGTPEKLFF | TGTGCCATCAGTGATCCTGCAGGGACCCCCGAAAAACTGTTTTTT | TRBV10-3 | - | TRBJ1-4 | -
CASSEAGGFVADTQYF | TGTGCCAGCAGTGAAGCCGGGGGGTTTGTCGCAGATACGCAGTATTTT | TRBV6-1 | - | TRBJ2-3 | TRBD2
CASSQGREQFF | TGTGCCAGCAGTCAGGGGCGTGAGCAGTTCTTC | TRBV7-3 | - | TRBJ2-1 | -
CASSPGGQSYEQYF | TGTGCCAGCAGCCCCGGCGGGCAGTCCTACGAGCAGTACTTC | TRBV6-5 | few | TRBJ2-7 | -
CSVLGLANTEAFF | TGCAGCGTCTTAGGGTTAGCGAACACTGAAGCTTTCTTT | TRBV29-1 | - | TRBJ1-1 | -
CASSLAGGSGAYEQYF | TGCGCCAGCAGCTTGGCGGGCGGGAGTGGCGCCTACGAGCAGTACTTC | TRBV5-1 | - | TRBJ2-7 | TRBD2
CSVRQFDEQYF | TGCAGCGTTCGCCAGTTCGACGAGCAGTACTTC | TRBV29-1 | - | TRBJ2-7 | -
CASSALTGLEEQYF | TGCGCCAGCAGCGCGTTGACAGGGTTGGAGGAGCAGTACTTC | TRBV5-1 | few | TRBJ2-7 | TRBD1
CSARGRGGYEQYF | TGCAGTGCTAGAGGCAGGGGGGGCTACGAGCAGTACTTC | TRBV20-1 | few | TRBJ2-7 | -
CASSPEGGQGSSYGYTF | TGTGCCAGCAGCCCCGAGGGGGGACAGGGATCTAGCTATGGCTACACCTTC | TRBV12-3/TRBV12-4 | few | TRBJ1-2 | TRBD1
CASSQRLAGQETQYF | TGTGCCAGCAGCCAGAGACTAGCGGGCCAAGAGACCCAGTACTTC | TRBV7-2 | - | TRBJ2-5 | TRBD2